This TCR beta chain derives from a study of human T cells and chemical hapten exposure. Overall study context: There were weekly diphenylcyclopropenone doses to the scalp for patients throughout the roughly 25-week study. The patient population, which was mostly female, had alopecia areata, totalis or universalis. General study findings and limits: Expanded TCRs clustered into significantly more large CDR3 similarity groups than controls, the analysis revealed.

Trimming left V 1 base short and J 0 bases short, with 7 bases between. There are 15 residues in the CDR3. Germline lookup yields CDR1 MNHEY and CDR2 SVGEGT. Time point given: pre-sensitization, week 0. Indicated treatment: therapeutic diphenylcyclopropenone sensitization with weekly scalp DPC. Comment on this clonotype: The antigen is unknown.

Each CDR3 protein is one row after TCRdb ran MiXCR on the RACE reads. The sample has more than 250,000 distinct CDR3 sequences; 7% to 10% are singletons. The rearrangement joins TRBV6-2 or TRBV6-3 to TRBJ2-1; D remains unclear. This sample comprised whole blood, obtained in connection with sensitization to the hapten diphenylcyclopropenone (DPC). This receptor was identified in a woman aged 40 to 50 with alopecia areata. Some clones in this sample may be carry-over from other donors' samples. DNA of the CDR3: TGTGCCAGCAGTTACTACCAGCGCTCCTACAATGAGCAGTTCTTC. It specifies CASSYYQRSYNEQFF.